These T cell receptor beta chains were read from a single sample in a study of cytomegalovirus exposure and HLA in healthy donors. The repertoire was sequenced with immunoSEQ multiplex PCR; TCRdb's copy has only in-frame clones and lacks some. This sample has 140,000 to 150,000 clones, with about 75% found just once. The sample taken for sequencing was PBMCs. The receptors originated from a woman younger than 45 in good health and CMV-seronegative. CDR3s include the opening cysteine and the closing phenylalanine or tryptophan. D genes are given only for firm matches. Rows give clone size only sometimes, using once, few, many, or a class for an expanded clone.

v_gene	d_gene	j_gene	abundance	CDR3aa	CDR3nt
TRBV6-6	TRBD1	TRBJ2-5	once	CASKGQGLETQYF	TGTGCCAGCAAGGGACAGGGCTTAGAGACCCAGTACTTC
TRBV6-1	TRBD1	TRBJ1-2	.	CASTRGQGNYGYTF	TGTGCCAGCACCCGCGGACAGGGTAACTATGGCTACACCTTC
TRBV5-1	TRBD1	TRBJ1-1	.	CASSHGQGGNTEAFF	TGCGCCAGCAGCCACGGACAGGGAGGGAACACTGAAGCTTTCTTT
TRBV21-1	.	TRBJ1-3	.	CASSKVAEAPGNTIYF	TGTGCCAGCAGCAAAGTAGCCGAAGCCCCTGGAAACACCATATATTTT
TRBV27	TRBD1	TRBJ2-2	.	CASSLLQGAGELFF	TGTGCCAGCAGTTTATTACAGGGGGCCGGGGAGCTGTTTTTT
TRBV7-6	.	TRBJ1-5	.	CASSLDAGNQPQHF	TGTGCCAGCAGCTTAGATGCAGGGAATCAGCCCCAGCATTTT
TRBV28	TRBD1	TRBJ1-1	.	CASSFKWVTGGEDTEAFF	TGTGCCAGCAGTTTTAAGTGGGTCACAGGGGGCGAGGACACTGAAGCTTTCTTT
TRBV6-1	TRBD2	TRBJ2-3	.	CASSETSGGRGYSTDTQYF	TGTGCCAGCAGTGAGACTAGCGGGGGGCGGGGATATAGCACAGATACGCAGTATTTT
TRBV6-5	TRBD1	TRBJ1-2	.	CASTINEGAGYGYTF	TGTGCCAGCACCATCAACGAGGGGGCCGGCTATGGCTACACCTTC
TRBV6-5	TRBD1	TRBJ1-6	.	CASSPGQGLPLHF	TGTGCCAGCAGCCCGGGACAGGGTCTTCCCCTCCACTTT
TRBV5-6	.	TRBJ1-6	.	CASSRGQDRVFLYNSPLHF	TGTGCCAGCAGCAGGGGCCAGGACAGAGTTTTTCTCTATAATTCACCCCTCCACTTT
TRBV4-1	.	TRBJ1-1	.	CASTSDSTMNTEAFF	TGCGCCAGCACCTCAGACTCCACGATGAACACTGAAGCTTTCTTT
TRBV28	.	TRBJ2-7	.	CASSLGLTGLATKTSYEQYF	TGTGCCAGCAGTCTTGGGCTCACAGGGCTCGCTACTAAAACCTCCTACGAGCAGTACTTC
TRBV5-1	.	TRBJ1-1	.	CASSLALGLNTEAFF	TGCGCCAGCAGCTTGGCCTTGGGGCTGAACACTGAAGCTTTCTTT
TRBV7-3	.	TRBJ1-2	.	CASSSLGGALGDGYTF	TGTGCCAGCAGCTCCCTTGGCGGGGCGCTCGGGGATGGCTACACCTTC
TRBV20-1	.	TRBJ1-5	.	CKMTLNQPQHF	TGCAAAATGACACTCAATCAGCCCCAGCATTTT
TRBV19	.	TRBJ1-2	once	CASSFAGNYGYTF	TGTGCCAGTAGTTTTGCCGGGAACTATGGCTACACCTTC
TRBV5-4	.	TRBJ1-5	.	CASSSLDSNQPQHF	TGTGCCAGCAGCTCACTCGATAGCAATCAGCCCCAGCATTTT
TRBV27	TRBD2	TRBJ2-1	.	CASSRPSGGGGEQFF	TGTGCCAGCAGCCGCCCCAGCGGGGGGGGAGGCGAGCAGTTCTTC
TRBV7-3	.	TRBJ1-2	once	CAITYWEGRAFVYGYTF	TGTGCCATCACCTACTGGGAGGGGCGGGCCTTTGTCTATGGCTACACCTTC
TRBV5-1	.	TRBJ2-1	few	CASSLRARVHEQFF	TGCGCCAGCAGCTTGAGAGCCAGGGTACATGAGCAGTTCTTC
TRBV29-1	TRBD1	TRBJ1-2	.	CSAGTGTNYGYTF	TGCAGCGCCGGGACAGGAACTAACTATGGCTACACCTTC
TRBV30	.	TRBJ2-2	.	CAWRGGGGELFF	TGTGCCTGGAGAGGGGGGGGCGGGGAGCTGTTTTTT
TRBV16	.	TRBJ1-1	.	CASSPRGRANTEAFF	TGTGCCAGCAGCCCCCGCGGCAGGGCGAACACTGAAGCTTTCTTT
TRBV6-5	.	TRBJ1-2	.	CASSYDSNYGYTF	TGTGCCAGCAGTTACGACAGCAACTATGGCTACACCTTC
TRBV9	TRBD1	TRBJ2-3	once	CASSVSGTGHTDTQYF	TGTGCCAGCAGCGTCTCCGGGACAGGGCACACAGATACGCAGTATTTT
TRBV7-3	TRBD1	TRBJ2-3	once	CASSTPGTGVSDTQYF	TGTGCCAGCAGCACCCCCGGGACAGGGGTTTCAGATACGCAGTATTTT
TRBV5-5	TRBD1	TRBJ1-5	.	CASSPDRVGGQHF	TGTGCCAGCAGCCCAGACAGGGTCGGAGGCCAGCATTTT
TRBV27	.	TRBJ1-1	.	CASRSGPGETEAFF	TGTGCCAGCAGAAGTGGCCCTGGAGAGACTGAAGCTTTCTTT
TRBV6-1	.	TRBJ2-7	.	CASSEADQGSNF	TGTGCCAGCAGTGAAGCGGATCAGGGTTCTAACTTC
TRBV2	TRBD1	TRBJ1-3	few	CASSEDRGSGNTIYF	TGTGCCAGCAGTGAAGACAGGGGCTCTGGAAACACCATATATTTT
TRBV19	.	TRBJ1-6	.	CASSLRGDNSPLHF	TGTGCCAGTAGTCTACGGGGTGATAATTCACCCCTCCACTTT
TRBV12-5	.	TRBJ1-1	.	CASGSHTGSSTEAFF	TGTGCTAGTGGTTCCCACACAGGTTCTAGCACTGAAGCTTTCTTT
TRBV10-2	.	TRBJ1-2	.	CASSDSVYGYTF	TGCGCCAGCAGTGATTCAGTCTATGGCTACACCTTC
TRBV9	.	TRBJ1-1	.	CASSPRVLNTEAFF	TGTGCCAGCAGCCCGAGGGTACTCAACACTGAAGCTTTCTTT
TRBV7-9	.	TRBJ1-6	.	CASSLAGGGVPLHF	TGTGCCAGCAGCTTAGCGGGGGGGGGAGTACCCCTCCACTTT